The 32 T cell receptor beta chains given below trace back to one sample, sequenced in a study of cytomegalovirus exposure and HLA in healthy donors. Primers: 60 Vbeta forward and 13 Jbeta reverse. Assay used: immunoSEQ multiplex PCR; TCRdb lists only in-frame clones, some missing. The sample lists about 160,000 clones, around 79% occurring once. The sample taken for sequencing was PBMCs. These TCRs come from a woman aged 50 to 60 in good health and CMV-seropositive.

This clone was picked up a small number of times. The V and J genes are TRBV4-2 and TRBJ2-7; 10 bases agree with TRBD2. With V trimmed by 6 bases and J by 3 bases, 8 bases remained unmatched. The CDR3 runs 15 residues. Germline V gene data show CDR1 as LGHNA and CDR2 as YNFKEQ. CDR3 in DNA: TGTGCCAGCAGGGGAGCGGGAGGGCCTAGCTACGAGCAGTACTTC. It translates to CASRGAGGPSYEQYF.

For this clone: The germline gene is not matched at one end of the junction; a read error may be the cause. This chain connects TRBV5-1 to TRBJ2-7, with 13 positions matching TRBD2. CDR3 length: 13 residues. Germline V gene lookup returns CDR1 SGHRS and CDR2 YFSETQ. This CDR3 is CASSSTSGGPMDF. In nucleotides, the CDR3 is TGCGCCAGCAGCTCGACTAGCGGGGGGCCAATGGACTTC. Variable domain in full (rest from reference TRBV5-1 and TRBJ2-7): KAGVTQTPRYLIKTRGQQVTLSCSPISGHRSVSWYQQTPGQGLQFLFEYFSETQRNKGNFPGRFSGRQFSNSRSEMNVSTLELGDSALYLCASSSTSGGPMDFGPGTRLTVT.

The chain uses TRBV19 and TRBJ1-5, with TRBD1 as a possible D gene (5 bases). Per germline, CDR1 LNHDA and CDR2 SQIVND (reference sequence). The CDR3 covers 14 residues. Between the trimmed V and J ends, which lost 5 bases and 11 bases, there was a span of 19 bases. The CDR3 DNA reads TGTGCCAGTAGTTCCCAAGGGGCCAATGGGGCCCAGCATTTT. Its protein product is CASSSQGANGAQHF.

This clone came up once. V usage is TRBV2 and J usage is TRBJ1-2; weak D call: TRBD1 (5 bases). This CDR3 has 18 amino acids. The germline V gene encodes CDR1 SNHLY and CDR2 FYNNEI. Trimming took 5 bases from V and 7 from J, leaving 29 bases between them. In nucleotides, the CDR3 is TGTGCCAGCAGTCTAACAATCAGGCTCCGTAAGGGGCTAAGTGGCTACACCTTC. Its protein product is CASSLTIRLRKGLSGYTF.

The chain recombines TRBV10-1 with TRBJ2-1, with TRBD2 as a possible D gene (7 bases). The germline gives CDR1 WNHNN, CDR2 SYGVQD (reference sequence). The CDR3 runs to 16 residues. The V gene lost 0 bases and the J gene lost 7 bases, with 16 bases spanning the gap. CDR3 sequence reads: CASSESRDYQGNEQFF. CDR3 coding DNA: TGCGCCAGCAGTGAGTCTAGGGACTACCAGGGGAATGAGCAGTTCTTC.

This sequence joins TRBV10-1 and TRBJ2-1, with TRBD1 identical over 7 bases. Germline-derived CDR1 and CDR2 are WNHNN and SYGVQD (reference sequence). The length of the CDR3 is 14 residues. The ends lost 3 bases at V and 5 bases at J; junction bases unmatched: 4. The CDR3 here is CASSEGTAHNEQFF. The CDR3 coding sequence is TGCGCCAGCAGTGAAGGGACAGCGCACAATGAGCAGTTCTTC.

V usage is TRBV6-1 and J usage is TRBJ1-5; no firm D call. Germline CDR1 is MNHNS and CDR2 is SASEGT. The CDR3 is made up of 16 amino acids. Trimming took 3 bases from V and 0 from J, leaving 12 bases between them. The CDR3 loop is CASSDPGRRSNQPQHF. CDR3 coding DNA: TGTGCCAGCAGTGACCCGGGTCGCCGTAGCAATCAGCCCCAGCATTTT.

On this clone itself: The junction shows a germline mismatch at one end, possibly a read error. This chain joins TRBV13 and TRBJ1-3; possibly TRBD1 for D (6 bases). Germline V lookup: CDR1 PRHDT, CDR2 FYEKMQ (reference sequence). The CDR3 runs 14 residues. The CDR3 sequence: CGSSLGQSGNTIYF. Here the CDR3 DNA reads TGTGGCAGCAGCTTGGGACAATCTGGAAACACCATATATTTT.

This clone showed up just once. CDR3 bases: TGTGCCAGCAGGGTAGGGGTTAATCAGCCCCAGCATTTT. Protein product: CASRVGVNQPQHF. This rearrangement joins TRBV2 to TRBJ1-5, with D possibly matching TRBD1 (5 bases). The CDR3 contains 13 residues. V was pared by 6 bases and J by 4 bases, with 10 bases between. Germline assignment: CDR1 SNHLY and CDR2 FYNNEI.

The V and J genes are TRBV28 and TRBJ1-1; TRBD1 agrees at 7 bases. This CDR3 spans 14 amino acids. Germline trimming cut 4 bases from V and 5 bases from J; bases unmatched to any gene: 7. The germline V gene encodes CDR1 MDHEN and CDR2 SYDVKM. CDR3: CASSWGTVATEAFF. As DNA, the CDR3 is TGTGCCAGCAGTTGGGGGACAGTTGCTACTGAAGCTTTCTTT. Using reference TRBV28 and TRBJ1-1 for the parts outside the CDR3, the full variable domain is DVKVTQSSRYLVKRTGEKVFLECVQDMDHENMFWYRQDPGLGLRLIYFSYDVKMKEKGDIPEGYSVSREKKERFSLILESASTNQTSMYLCASSWGTVATEAFFGQGTRLTVV.

This rearrangement joins TRBV5-1 to TRBJ1-6; possibly TRBD1 for D (5 bases). This CDR3 has 15 residues. V lost 2 bases and J lost 6, with 12 bases in between. Per germline, CDR1 SGHRS and CDR2 YFSETQ. This CDR3 is CASSLRGDPNSPLHF. CDR3 bases: TGCGCCAGCAGCTTACGGGGGGACCCTAATTCACCCCTCCACTTT.

V gene TRBV28 combines with J gene TRBJ1-2; D might be TRBD1 (5 bases). Trimming removed 8 bases at V and 4 bases at J, with 17 bases between. CDR1 is MDHEN, CDR2 SYDVKM, per germline. The CDR3 is made up of 14 amino acids. The CDR3 sequence: CASAPGGGIYGYTF. CDR3 in DNA: TGTGCCAGCGCACCGGGGGGTGGAATCTATGGCTACACCTTC.

The chain joins TRBV7-8 to TRBJ2-1, with 11 positions matching TRBD2. This CDR3 has 16 residues. V shed 3 bases and J 2 bases; nucleotides not matched to a gene: 3. CDR1 is SGHVS and CDR2 is FQNEAQ in the germline V gene. CDR3 sequence: CASSFNSGGAYNEQFF. The DNA for the CDR3 is TGTGCCAGCAGCTTCAATAGCGGGGGGGCCTACAATGAGCAGTTCTTC.

The chain has TRBV7-2 and TRBJ2-7; TRBD1 matches 9 bases. Germline assignment: CDR1 SGHTA and CDR2 FQGNSA. This CDR3 region has 17 residues. V shed 5 bases and J 4 bases; nucleotides not matched to a gene: 15. The CDR3 sequence is CASSPRGAPDRGYEQYF. CDR3 sequence (DNA): TGTGCCAGCAGCCCCCGCGGCGCCCCGGACAGGGGTTACGAGCAGTACTTC. The entire variable domain, with the rest obtained from reference TRBV7-2 and TRBJ2-7, is as follows: GAGVSQSPSNKVTEKGKDVELRCDPISGHTALYWYRQSLGQGLEFLIYFQGNSAPDKSGLPSDRFSAERTGGSVSTLTIQRTQQEDSAVYLCASSPRGAPDRGYEQYFGPGTRLTVT.

CDR3 in DNA: TGTGCCACTGGGGAGAGGAATGTTCTATACGAGCAGTACTTC. Protein product: CATGERNVLYEQYF. The gene calls are TRBV6-1 and TRBJ2-7, with D perhaps matching TRBD2 (5 bases). The length of the CDR3 is 14 residues. Germline V gene lookup returns CDR1 MNHNS and CDR2 SASEGT. Trimming removed 10 bases at V and 4 bases at J, with 20 bases between.

This sequence joins TRBV25-1 and TRBJ1-5; weak D call: TRBD1 (6 bases). Germline V gene sequence: CDR1 MGHDK, CDR2 SYGVNS. This CDR3 has 14 residues. The V gene lost 3 bases and the J gene lost 6 bases, with 12 bases spanning the gap. CDR3 bases: TGTGCCAGCAGTGAGCCAGGGGCGAGTCAGCCCCAGCATTTT. The encoded protein is CASSEPGASQPQHF.

The genes are TRBV27 and TRBJ2-7; TRBD1 matches 9 bases. V was pared by 6 bases and J by 2 bases, with 5 bases of the junction left unmatched. This CDR3 is 14 amino acids long. Germline CDR1 is MNHEY and CDR2 is SMNVEV (reference sequence). The CDR3 region has the DNA TGTGCCAGCAGGAGACAGGGGGGTCCCTACGAGCAGTACTTC. This translates into CASRRQGGPYEQYF.

The count of this clone is one. The chain joins TRBV9 to TRBJ2-7; weak D call: TRBD1 (5 bases). The CDR3 is made up of 14 amino acids. Germline V gene data show CDR1 as SGDLS and CDR2 as YYNGEE. Trimming cost V 0 bases and J 2 bases, with 9 bases left between them. The CDR3 here is CASSVDQGPYEQYF. The CDR3 region has the DNA TGTGCCAGCAGCGTAGATCAGGGTCCCTACGAGCAGTACTTC. The complete variable domain, with remaining parts taken from reference TRBV9 and TRBJ2-7, reads DSGVTQTPKHLITATGQRVTLRCSPRSGDLSVYWYQQSLDQGLQFLIQYYNGEERAKGNILERFSAQQFPDLHSELNLSSLELGDSALYFCASSVDQGPYEQYFGPGTRLTVT.

The rearrangement joins TRBV19 to TRBJ2-5, with 9 bases matching TRBD1. CDR1 is LNHDA, CDR2 SQIVND, per germline (reference sequence). Trimming cost V 3 bases and J 8 bases; bases outside gene matches: 10. CDR3 length: 15 residues. In DNA form, the CDR3 reads TGTGCCAGTAGTATTGGAAAGGGACAGGGATTTACCCAGTACTTC. Its protein is CASSIGKGQGFTQYF.

The chain carries TRBV19 and TRBJ1-2; 7 positions match TRBD1. Germline V lookup: CDR1 LNHDA, CDR2 SQIVND (reference sequence). The CDR3 is 13 amino acids. The V and J ends lost 6 bases and 2 bases, in that order; junction bases with no gene match: 3. Here the CDR3 reads CASRGQINYGYTF. The CDR3 DNA sequence: TGTGCCAGTAGGGGACAGATCAACTATGGCTACACCTTC.

V and J are TRBV4-3 and TRBJ2-5; 11 nucleotides align to TRBD1. Germline CDR1 is LGHNA and CDR2 is YSLEER. The V gene end was trimmed by 1 base and the J gene end by 5 bases; junction bases not matched to a gene: 3. The CDR3 sequence is 15 residues long. The CDR3 protein is CASSQGTGGAETQYF. The CDR3 coding sequence is TGCGCCAGCAGCCAAGGGACAGGGGGCGCGGAGACCCAGTACTTC.

The V gene is TRBV29-1, the J gene TRBJ2-3; TRBD2 matches 12 bases. The V gene's germline CDR1 is SQVTM and CDR2 ANQGSEA. The CDR3 is made up of 17 amino acids. Trimming took 7 bases from V and 2 from J; bases not matched to a gene: 13. CDR3 amino acids: CSAARPLAGGNTDTQYF. The CDR3 bases are TGCAGCGCCGCCCGACCACTAGCGGGGGGTAACACAGATACGCAGTATTTT.

The chain joins TRBV29-1 to TRBJ2-5; 7 positions agree with TRBD1. Germline loops: CDR1 SQVTM, CDR2 ANQGSEA. The CDR3 extends over 13 amino acids. J lost 0 bases, V lost 4 bases, and 2 bases had no gene match. CDR3 in amino acids: CSVGQGNQETQYF. Here the CDR3 DNA reads TGCAGCGTTGGACAGGGCAACCAAGAGACCCAGTACTTC.

The chain uses TRBV7-8 and TRBJ2-7; 8 nucleotides align to TRBD1. V dropped 3 bases and J dropped 9; count of bases not matched to a gene: 13. The CDR3 sequence is 15 residues long. CDR1 SGHVS and CDR2 FQNEAQ come from the germline V gene. The CDR3 coding sequence is TGTGCCAGCAGCTTTTCCGGGACAGGCCCCTCCGGGCAGTACTTC. It yields the protein CASSFSGTGPSGQYF.

J is TRBJ2-4 and V is TRBV19, with D possibly matching TRBD1 (5 bases). This CDR3 spans 18 amino acids. Trimming took off 5 bases at V and 0 bases at J, with 20 bases between the two ends. Looked up from germline, CDR1 is LNHDA and CDR2 is SQIVND (reference sequence). The CDR3 DNA sequence: TGTGCCAGTAGTCAGAACTTGGACACGTTATTAGCCAAAAACATTCAGTACTTC. Amino acid sequence: CASSQNLDTLLAKNIQYF.

This clone was counted between two and nine times. As DNA, the CDR3 is TGTGCCAGCAGCTTGCAACAGGGTACTGGAAACACCATATATTTT. This sequence encodes CASSLQQGTGNTIYF. The chain is built from TRBV5-5 and TRBJ1-3; D possibly corresponds to TRBD1 (6 bases). Germline loops: CDR1 SGHKS, CDR2 YYEKEE (reference sequence). Trimming cost V 1 base and J 2 bases, with 10 bases left between them. This CDR3 comprises 15 residues. The entire variable domain, with the rest obtained from reference TRBV5-5 and TRBJ1-3, is as follows: DAGVTQSPTHLIKTRGQQVTLRCSPISGHKSVSWYQQVLGQGPQFIFQYYEKEERGRGNFPDRFSARQFPNYSSELNVNALLLGDSALYLCASSLQQGTGNTIYFGEGSWLTVV.

The V call is TRBV30, the J call TRBJ2-7, with 10 positions matching TRBD2. The CDR3 totals 15 residues. Per the germline V gene, CDR1 is GTSNPN and CDR2 is SVGIG (reference sequence). V shed 3 bases and J 7 bases; nucleotides not matched to a gene: 12. This CDR3 reads CAWRKKAGGPGEQYF. DNA of the CDR3: TGTGCCTGGAGGAAAAAAGCGGGGGGGCCTGGGGAGCAGTACTTC.

The chain combines TRBV7-2 with TRBJ2-7, with no clear D. The CDR3 runs to 15 residues. Trimming stripped 2 bases from V and 0 bases from J, with 11 bases between. Germline CDR1 reads SGHTA; CDR2 reads FQGNSA. The CDR3 nucleotides are TGTGCCAGCAGCTTACCGCCGACAACCTCCTACGAGCAGTACTTC. Translation gives CASSLPPTTSYEQYF. Variable domain in full (rest from reference TRBV7-2 and TRBJ2-7): GAGVSQSPSNKVTEKGKDVELRCDPISGHTALYWYRQSLGQGLEFLIYFQGNSAPDKSGLPSDRFSAERTGGSVSTLTIQRTQQEDSAVYLCASSLPPTTSYEQYFGPGTRLTVT.

Notes on this clone: The sample holds other DNA sequences that translate to the same CDR3. The rearrangement uses TRBV28 and TRBJ1-2; no definite D call. Germline lookup yields CDR1 MDHEN and CDR2 SYDVKM. The CDR3 is 12 residues long. V shed 3 bases and J shed 4 bases, with 6 bases lying between them. The CDR3 sequence: CASSLGGYGYTF. In DNA, the CDR3 is TGTGCCAGCAGTTTGGGAGGCTATGGCTACACCTTC.

This chain uses TRBV5-4 with TRBJ1-4, with a weak D call TRBD1 (5 bases). Trimming stripped 4 bases from V and 7 bases from J, with 17 bases between. The CDR3 sequence is 15 residues long. The germline V gene encodes CDR1 SGHNT and CDR2 YYREEE (reference sequence). The CDR3 DNA reads as TGTGCCAGCAGCCTTTCCGGGACTGGGAGTGAAAAACTGTTTTTT. It specifies CASSLSGTGSEKLFF.

The chain carries TRBV28 and TRBJ1-1, with D tentatively TRBD1 (6 bases). The germline CDR1 and CDR2 sequences are MDHEN and SYDVKM. V was trimmed by 2 bases and J by 5 bases, leaving 12 bases between them. The CDR3 is 14 residues long. CDR3 in DNA: TGTGCCAGCAGTTTAGGGGGGGCGAGGACTGAAGCTTTCTTT. This translates into CASSLGGARTEAFF.

V is TRBV7-9 and J is TRBJ2-3; the D gene is possibly TRBD1 (7 bases). Trimming removed 4 bases at V and 2 bases at J, with 13 bases between. The germline CDR1 and CDR2 sequences are SEHNR and FQNEAQ (reference sequence). The CDR3 is 15 amino acids. The CDR3 DNA reads TGTGCCAGCAGCTGGGGGGACAGCCTCACAGATACGCAGTATTTT. Protein product: CASSWGDSLTDTQYF.